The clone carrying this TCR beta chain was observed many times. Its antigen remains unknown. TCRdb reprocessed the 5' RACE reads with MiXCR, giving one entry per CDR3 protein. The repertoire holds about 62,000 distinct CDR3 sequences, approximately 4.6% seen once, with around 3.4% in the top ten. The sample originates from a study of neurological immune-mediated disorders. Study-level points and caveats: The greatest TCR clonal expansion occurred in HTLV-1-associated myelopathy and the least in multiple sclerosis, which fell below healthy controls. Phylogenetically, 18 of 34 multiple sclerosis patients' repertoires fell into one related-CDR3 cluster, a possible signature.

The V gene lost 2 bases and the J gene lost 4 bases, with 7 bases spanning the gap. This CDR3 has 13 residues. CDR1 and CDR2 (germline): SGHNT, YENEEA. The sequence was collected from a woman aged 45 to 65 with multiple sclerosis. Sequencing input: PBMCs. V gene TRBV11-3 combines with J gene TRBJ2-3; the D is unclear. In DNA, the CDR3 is TGTGCCAGCAGCTTAACCACCCCAGATACGCAGTATTTT. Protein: CASSLTTPDTQYF. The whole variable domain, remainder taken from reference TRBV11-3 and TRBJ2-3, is EAGVVQSPRYKIIEKKQPVAFWCNPISGHNTLYWYLQNLGQGPELLIRYENEEAVDDSQLPKDRFSAERLKGVDSTLKIQPAELGDSAVYLCASSLTTPDTQYFGPGTRLTVL.